These 3 T cell receptor beta chains share one sample of origin, sequenced in a study of blood T cell repertoires in COVID-19. The method was immunoSEQ multiplex PCR; TCRdb's version includes in-frame clones alone and lacks a portion of them. This table has under 200,000 clones, approximately 84% appearing once. What was sequenced was peripheral blood. These receptors were taken from a woman older than 75 with acute or convalescent COVID-19.

The chain uses TRBV7-2 and TRBJ2-1; maybe TRBD2 (6 bases). Germline values: CDR1 SGHTA, CDR2 FQGNSA. The CDR3 covers 15 residues. Trimming stripped 2 bases from V and 2 bases from J, with 10 bases between. CDR3 residues: CASSLFGRPYNEQFF. Here the CDR3 DNA reads TGTGCCAGCAGCTTATTCGGGAGACCCTACAATGAGCAGTTCTTC.

The chain is built from TRBV12-5 and TRBJ1-4; no definite D call. The CDR3 covers 15 residues. V was pared by 2 bases and J by 7 bases, with 14 bases between. Per germline, CDR1 LGHNT and CDR2 FRNRAP. The CDR3 DNA sequence: TGTGCTAGTGGTTTGCGCCTTACTTGGAGTGAAAAACTGTTTTTT. It translates to CASGLRLTWSEKLFF.

This chain connects TRBV6-2 or TRBV6-3 to TRBJ2-3, with 8 bases lining up with TRBD2. The V segment lost 0 bases and the J segment 6 bases; nucleotides outside the gene matches: 5. The germline CDR1 and CDR2 sequences are MNHEY and SVGEGT. The CDR3 runs to 15 residues. The CDR3 region is CASSYSSGLADTQYF. The CDR3 DNA follows: TGTGCCAGCAGTTACTCCTCAGGACTAGCTGATACGCAGTATTTT.